Below are 8 T cell receptor beta chains sequenced from a single sample in a study of blood T cell repertoires in COVID-19. Sequencing used immunoSEQ multiplex PCR; TCRdb keeps in-frame clones, though not all of them. This sample has about 130,000 clones, with around three quarters found just once. The sequencing input was peripheral blood. The receptor source for this set is a man in his forties with active or convalescent COVID-19.

The chain couples TRBV27 to TRBJ1-6; no firm D call. CDR1 MNHEY and CDR2 SMNVEV come from the germline V gene (reference sequence). This CDR3 spans 15 amino acids. Between the trimmed V and J ends, which lost 5 bases and 7 bases, there was a span of 15 bases. The CDR3 DNA reads as TGTGCCAGCAGTCTCGACCGGGGAAGGAATTCACCCCTCCACTTT. It specifies CASSLDRGRNSPLHF.

This sequence joins TRBV27 and TRBJ1-2, with 8 positions matching TRBD1. Germline V lookup: CDR1 MNHEY, CDR2 SMNVEV (reference sequence). V lost 5 bases to trimming and J lost 4 bases; unmatched junction nucleotides: 3. CDR3 length: 13 residues. CDR3 coding DNA: TGTGCCAGCAGTCTGACAGGGGTCTATGGCTACACCTTC. This codes for CASSLTGVYGYTF.

The chain couples TRBV6-1 to TRBJ2-1; D might be TRBD1 (7 bases). Germline assignment: CDR1 MNHNS and CDR2 SASEGT. This CDR3 has 15 amino acids. V lost 3 bases and J 1 base, leaving 10 bases between the germline ends. CDR3 sequence (DNA): TGTGCCAGCAGTGAGGAGGGACAGTCCTACAATGAGCAGTTCTTC. Translated: CASSEEGQSYNEQFF.

This sequence joins TRBV4-3 and TRBJ1-1; D is possibly TRBD1 (5 bases). Trimming cost V 5 bases and J 0 bases, with 13 bases left between them. CDR3 length equals 15 residues. Germline CDR1 is LGHNA and CDR2 is YSLEER. The CDR3 DNA reads TGCGCCAGCAGCGACTTAGGGGTCCTGAACACTGAAGCTTTCTTT. Protein: CASSDLGVLNTEAFF.

The chain joins TRBV7-2 to TRBJ1-1, with a weak D call TRBD1 (6 bases). Germline V gene lookup returns CDR1 SGHTA and CDR2 FQGNSA. V gave up 1 base and J gave up 0 bases, with 6 bases separating them. The CDR3 totals 14 residues. The CDR3 DNA sequence: TGTGCCAGCAGCTTAGACAGGGTGAACACTGAAGCTTTCTTT. Its translation is CASSLDRVNTEAFF. The whole variable domain, filled in from reference TRBV7-2 and TRBJ1-1, reads GAGVSQSPSNKVTEKGKDVELRCDPISGHTALYWYRQSLGQGLEFLIYFQGNSAPDKSGLPSDRFSAERTGGSVSTLTIQRTQQEDSAVYLCASSLDRVNTEAFFGQGTRLTVV.

This chain joins TRBV10-3 and TRBJ2-7, with D perhaps matching TRBD1 (6 bases). The CDR3 has 14 amino acids. Germline V lookup: CDR1 ENHRY, CDR2 SYGVKD. V shed 0 bases and J shed 6 bases, with 12 bases lying between them. DNA of the CDR3: TGTGCCATCAGTGAGTCACAGGGTGGTCTCGAGCAGTACTTC. It encodes CAISESQGGLEQYF.

CDR3 sequence (DNA): TGCGCCAGCAGCCAAGATCCGACACCTTACTATGGCTACACCTTC. Translation gives CASSQDPTPYYGYTF. J is TRBJ1-2 and V is TRBV4-3; D gene uncertain. With 0 bases removed from V and 3 bases from J, the gap between germline ends came to 11 bases. Germline loops: CDR1 LGHNA, CDR2 YSLEER. The CDR3 is made up of 15 amino acids.

The table lists this clone with a few counts. The chain uses TRBV30 and TRBJ2-1; D gene unclear. CDR3 length: 13 amino acids. Germline V gene sequence: CDR1 GTSNPN, CDR2 SVGIG (reference sequence). V lost 5 bases to trimming and J lost 0 bases, with 8 bases between them. The CDR3 spells CAWASFSYNEQFF. The CDR3 DNA reads TGTGCCTGGGCGAGCTTCTCCTACAATGAGCAGTTCTTC.